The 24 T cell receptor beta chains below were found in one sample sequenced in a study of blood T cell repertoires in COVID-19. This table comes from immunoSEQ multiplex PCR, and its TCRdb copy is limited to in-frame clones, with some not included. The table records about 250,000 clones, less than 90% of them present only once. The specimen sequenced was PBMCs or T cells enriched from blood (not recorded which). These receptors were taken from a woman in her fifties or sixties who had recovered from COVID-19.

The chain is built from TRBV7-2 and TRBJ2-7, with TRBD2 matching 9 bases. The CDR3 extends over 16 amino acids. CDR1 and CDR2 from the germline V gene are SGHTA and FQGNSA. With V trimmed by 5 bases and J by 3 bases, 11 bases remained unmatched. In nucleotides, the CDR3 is TGTGCCAGCAGCCCGCAAGCAGCGGGGGGATACTACGAGCAGTACTTC. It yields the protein CASSPQAAGGYYEQYF.

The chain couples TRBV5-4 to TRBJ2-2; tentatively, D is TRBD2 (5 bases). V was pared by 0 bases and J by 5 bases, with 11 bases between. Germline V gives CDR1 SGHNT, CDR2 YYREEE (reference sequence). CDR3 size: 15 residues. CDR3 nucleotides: TGTGCCAGCAGCTTGGGTGGGAGCACGACCGGGGAGCTGTTTTTT. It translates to CASSLGGSTTGELFF.

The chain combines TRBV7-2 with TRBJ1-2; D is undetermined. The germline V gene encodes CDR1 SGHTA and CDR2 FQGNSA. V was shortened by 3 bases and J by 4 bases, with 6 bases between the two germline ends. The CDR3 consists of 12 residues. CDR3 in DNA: TGTGCCAGCAGCTTCCCCGTCTATGGCTACACCTTC. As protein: CASSFPVYGYTF.

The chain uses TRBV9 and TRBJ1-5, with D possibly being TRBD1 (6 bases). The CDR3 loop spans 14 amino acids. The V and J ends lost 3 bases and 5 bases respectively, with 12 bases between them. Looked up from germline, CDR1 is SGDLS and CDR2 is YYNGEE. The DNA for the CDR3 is TGTGCCAGCAGCGCACAGGGTTTGGATCAGCCCCAGCATTTT. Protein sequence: CASSAQGLDQPQHF.

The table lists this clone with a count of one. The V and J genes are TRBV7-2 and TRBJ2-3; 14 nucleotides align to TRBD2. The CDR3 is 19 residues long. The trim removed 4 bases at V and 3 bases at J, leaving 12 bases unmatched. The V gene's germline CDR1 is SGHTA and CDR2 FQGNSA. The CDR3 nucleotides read TGTGCCAGCAGCTCTCCGGGACTAGCGGGAGTCTCGGGGACAGATACGCAGTATTTT. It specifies CASSSPGLAGVSGTDTQYF.

CDR3 amino acids: CASSGRQEAYQPQHF. The CDR3 DNA reads TGTGCCAGCAGCGGAAGACAGGAAGCTTATCAGCCCCAGCATTTT. The chain recombines TRBV28 with TRBJ1-5; maybe TRBD1 (6 bases). The length of the CDR3 is 15 residues. Germline CDR1 is MDHEN and CDR2 is SYDVKM. Trimming shortened V by 6 bases and J by 5 bases, and 17 bases separated the two germline ends.

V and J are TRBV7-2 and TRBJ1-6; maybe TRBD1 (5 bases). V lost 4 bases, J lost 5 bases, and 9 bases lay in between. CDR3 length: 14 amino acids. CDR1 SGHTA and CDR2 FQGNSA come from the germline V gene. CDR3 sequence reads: CASSSRGNNSPLHF. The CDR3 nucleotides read TGTGCCAGCAGCTCCCGGGGGAATAATTCACCCCTCCACTTT.

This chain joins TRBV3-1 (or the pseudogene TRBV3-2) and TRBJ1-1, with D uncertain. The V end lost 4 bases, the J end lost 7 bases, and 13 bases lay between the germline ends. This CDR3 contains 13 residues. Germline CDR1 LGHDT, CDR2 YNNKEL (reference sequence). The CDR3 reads CASSRRGRNEAFF. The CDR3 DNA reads TGTGCCAGCAGCCGTCGCGGGCGGAATGAAGCTTTCTTT.

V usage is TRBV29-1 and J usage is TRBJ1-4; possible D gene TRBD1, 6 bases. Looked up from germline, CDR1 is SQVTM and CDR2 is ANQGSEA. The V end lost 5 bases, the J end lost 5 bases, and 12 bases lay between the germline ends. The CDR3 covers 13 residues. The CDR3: CSVTDSPNEKLFF. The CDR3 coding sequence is TGCAGCGTTACGGACAGCCCGAATGAAAAACTGTTTTTT. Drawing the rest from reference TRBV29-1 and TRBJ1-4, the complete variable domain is SAVISQKPSRDICQRGTSLTIQCQVDSQVTMMFWYRQQPGQSLTLIATANQGSEATYESGFVIDKFPISRPNLTFSTLTVSNMSPEDSSIYLCSVTDSPNEKLFFGSGTQLSVL.

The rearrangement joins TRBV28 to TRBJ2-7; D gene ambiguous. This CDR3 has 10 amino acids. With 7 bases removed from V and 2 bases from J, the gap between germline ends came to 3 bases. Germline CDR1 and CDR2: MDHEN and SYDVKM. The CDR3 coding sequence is TGTGCCAGCACCGCCTACGAGCAGTACTTC. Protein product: CASTAYEQYF.

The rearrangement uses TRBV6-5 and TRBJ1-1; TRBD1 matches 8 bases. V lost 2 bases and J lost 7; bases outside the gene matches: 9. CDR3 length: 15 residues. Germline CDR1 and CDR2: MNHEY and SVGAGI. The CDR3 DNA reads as TGTGCCAGCAGTTACGGGACAGGCAATAGAGGTGAAGCTTTCTTT. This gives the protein CASSYGTGNRGEAFF.

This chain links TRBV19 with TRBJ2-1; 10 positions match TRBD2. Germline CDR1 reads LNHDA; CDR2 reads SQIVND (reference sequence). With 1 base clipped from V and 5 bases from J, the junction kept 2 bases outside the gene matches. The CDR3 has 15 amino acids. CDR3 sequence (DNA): TGTGCCAGTAGTATAGCTAGCGGGGGTAACAATGAGCAGTTCTTC. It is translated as CASSIASGGNNEQFF. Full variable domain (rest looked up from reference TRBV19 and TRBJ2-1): DGGITQSPKYLFRKEGQNVTLSCEQNLNHDAMYWYRQDPGQGLRLIYYSQIVNDFQKGDIAEGYSVSREKKESFPLTVTSAQKNPTAFYLCASSIASGGNNEQFFGPGTRLTVL.

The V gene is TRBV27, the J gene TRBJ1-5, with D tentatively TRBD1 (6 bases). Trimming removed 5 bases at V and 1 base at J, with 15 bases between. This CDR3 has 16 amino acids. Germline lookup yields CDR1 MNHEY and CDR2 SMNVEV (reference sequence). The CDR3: CASSPRRGDSNQPQHF. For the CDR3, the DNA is TGTGCCAGCAGTCCACGCAGGGGCGACAGCAATCAGCCCCAGCATTTT.

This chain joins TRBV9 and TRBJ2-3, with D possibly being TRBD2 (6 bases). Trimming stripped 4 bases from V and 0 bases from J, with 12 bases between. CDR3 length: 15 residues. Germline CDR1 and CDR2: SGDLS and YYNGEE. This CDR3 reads CASSPQSGSTDTQYF. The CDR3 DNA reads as TGTGCCAGCAGCCCCCAAAGCGGGAGCACAGATACGCAGTATTTT.

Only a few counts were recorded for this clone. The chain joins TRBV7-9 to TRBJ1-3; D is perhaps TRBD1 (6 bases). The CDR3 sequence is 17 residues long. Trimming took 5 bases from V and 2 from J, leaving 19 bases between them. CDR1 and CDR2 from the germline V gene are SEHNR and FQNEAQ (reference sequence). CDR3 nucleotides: TGTGCCAGCAGCCCGTCCCGGACAGTGAATCCTGGAAACACCATATATTTT. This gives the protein CASSPSRTVNPGNTIYF. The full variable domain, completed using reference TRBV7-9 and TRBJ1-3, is DTGVSQNPRHKITKRGQNVTFRCDPISEHNRLYWYRQTLGQGPEFLTYFQNEAQLEKSRLLSDRFSAERPKGSFSTLEIQRTEQGDSAMYLCASSPSRTVNPGNTIYFGEGSWLTVV.

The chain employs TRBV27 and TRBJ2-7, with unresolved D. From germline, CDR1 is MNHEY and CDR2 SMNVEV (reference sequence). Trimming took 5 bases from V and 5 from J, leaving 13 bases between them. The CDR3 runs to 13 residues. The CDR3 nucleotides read TGTGCCAGCAGTGCACTACCCCGAAACGAGCAGTACTTC. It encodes CASSALPRNEQYF.

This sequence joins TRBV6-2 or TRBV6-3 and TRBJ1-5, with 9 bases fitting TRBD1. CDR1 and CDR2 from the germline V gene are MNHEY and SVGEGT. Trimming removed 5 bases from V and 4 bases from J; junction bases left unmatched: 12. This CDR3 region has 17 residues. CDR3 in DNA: TGTGCCAGCAGTAGCGTCCGGGACAGGGAGAGGAATCAGCCCCAGCATTTT. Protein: CASSSVRDRERNQPQHF.

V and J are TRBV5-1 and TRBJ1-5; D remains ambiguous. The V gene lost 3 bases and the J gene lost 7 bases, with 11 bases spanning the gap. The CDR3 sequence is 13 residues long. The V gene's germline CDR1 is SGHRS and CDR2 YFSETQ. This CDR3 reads CASSSEGSQPQHF. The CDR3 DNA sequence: TGCGCCAGCAGCTCAGAGGGTTCCCAGCCCCAGCATTTT.

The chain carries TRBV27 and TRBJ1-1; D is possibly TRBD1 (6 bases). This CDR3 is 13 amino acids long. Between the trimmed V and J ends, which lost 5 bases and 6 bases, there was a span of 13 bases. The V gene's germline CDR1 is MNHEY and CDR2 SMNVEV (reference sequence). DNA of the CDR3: TGTGCCAGCAGTACCCACAGGGTTGCTGAAGCTTTCTTT. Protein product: CASSTHRVAEAFF.

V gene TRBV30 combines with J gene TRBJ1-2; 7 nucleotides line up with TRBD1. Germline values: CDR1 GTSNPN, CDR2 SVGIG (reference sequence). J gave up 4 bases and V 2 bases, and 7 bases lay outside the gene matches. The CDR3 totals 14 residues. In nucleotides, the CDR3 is TGTGCCTGGAGTCTGGCAGGGGGATCCTATGGCTACACCTTC. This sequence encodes CAWSLAGGSYGYTF.

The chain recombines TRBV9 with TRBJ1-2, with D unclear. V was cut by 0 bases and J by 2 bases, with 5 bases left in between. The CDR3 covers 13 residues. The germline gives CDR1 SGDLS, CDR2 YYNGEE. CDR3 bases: TGTGCCAGCAGCGTAGACACCAACTATGGCTACACCTTC. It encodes CASSVDTNYGYTF.

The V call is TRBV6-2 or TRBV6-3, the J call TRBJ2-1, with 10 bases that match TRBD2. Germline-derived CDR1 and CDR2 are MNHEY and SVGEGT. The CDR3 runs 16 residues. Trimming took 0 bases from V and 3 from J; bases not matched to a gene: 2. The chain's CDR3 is CASSYSGLANYNEQFF. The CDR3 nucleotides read TGTGCCAGCAGTTACTCGGGACTAGCGAACTACAATGAGCAGTTCTTC.

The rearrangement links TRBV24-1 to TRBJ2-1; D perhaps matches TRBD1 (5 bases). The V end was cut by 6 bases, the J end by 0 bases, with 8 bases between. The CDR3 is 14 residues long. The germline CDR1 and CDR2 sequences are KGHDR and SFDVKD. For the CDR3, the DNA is TGTGCCACCAGTAGGGGTCACTCCTACAATGAGCAGTTCTTC. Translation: CATSRGHSYNEQFF.

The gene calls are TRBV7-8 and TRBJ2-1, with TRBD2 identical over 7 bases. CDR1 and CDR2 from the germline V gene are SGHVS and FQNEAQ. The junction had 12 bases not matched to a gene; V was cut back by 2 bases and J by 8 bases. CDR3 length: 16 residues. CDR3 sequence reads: CASSLISRESFDEQFF. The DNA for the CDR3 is TGTGCCAGCAGCTTAATCTCGCGGGAGAGTTTCGATGAGCAGTTCTTC.